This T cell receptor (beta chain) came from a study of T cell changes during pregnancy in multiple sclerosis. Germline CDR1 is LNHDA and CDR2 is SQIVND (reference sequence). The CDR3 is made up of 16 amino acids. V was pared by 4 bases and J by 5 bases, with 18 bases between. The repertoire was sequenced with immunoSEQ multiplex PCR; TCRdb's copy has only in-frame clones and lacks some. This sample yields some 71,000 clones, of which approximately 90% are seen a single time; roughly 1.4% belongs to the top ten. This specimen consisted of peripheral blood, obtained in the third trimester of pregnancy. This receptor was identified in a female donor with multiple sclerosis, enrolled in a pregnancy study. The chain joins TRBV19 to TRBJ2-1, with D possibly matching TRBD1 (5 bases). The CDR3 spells CASSTRRDSFHNEQFF. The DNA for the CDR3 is TGTGCCAGTAGTACGCGCAGGGATAGCTTCCACAATGAGCAGTTCTTC.